The count of the clone carrying this TCR beta chain is one. Study processing details: Reference gene primer amplification gave nucleated cell count estimates. Method: immunoSEQ multiplex PCR; TCRdb's copy keeps in-frame clones and lacks some. V and J calls and clone size are given by that table; D and trimming were obtained from the DNA. Found here are 150,000 to 200,000 clones, roughly nine tenths of them singletons; the top ten hold under 3%. This entry comes from a study of blood T cell repertoires in COVID-19. Each participant's cohort was designated according to participant-reported clinical history. The germline V gene has CDR1 MGHDK and CDR2 SYGVNS. This CDR3 has 16 amino acids. Germline trimming cut 3 bases from V and 6 bases from J; bases unmatched to any gene: 10.

The sample was PBMCs or T cells enriched from blood (not recorded which). The receptor was derived from a woman in her 40s with acute COVID-19. The V and J genes are TRBV25-1 and TRBJ1-4; TRBD1 aligns across 7 bases. The chain's CDR3 is CASSEITGTEDEKLFF. The CDR3 bases are TGTGCCAGCAGTGAGATAACCGGGACAGAAGATGAAAAACTGTTTTTT.